The 12 T cell receptor beta chains in this list originate from one sample, sequenced in a study of T cell clonality in common variable immunodeficiency. The method was immunoSEQ multiplex PCR; TCRdb's version includes in-frame clones alone and lacks a portion of them. This sample has about 40,000 clones, each found more than once. The material sequenced was peripheral blood mononuclear cells. The source of these receptors is a person aged 18 to 70 in good health.

This clone has a count of ten or more. The CDR3 extends 3 residues past the end of the read, so its final part is completed from the germline J gene. The V gene is TRBV20-1, the J gene TRBJ2-7; D gene ambiguous. Trimming removed 3 bases from V and 4 bases from J, with 10 bases in between. The CDR3 loop spans 12 amino acids. CDR1 and CDR2 from the germline V gene are DFQATT and SNEGSKA (reference sequence). The chain's CDR3 is CSARRHDYEQYF. CDR3 DNA (partial): TGCAGTGCTAGGCGGCACGATTACGAG.

As for this clone: The CDR3 is cut off 3 residues early in the read; its end comes from the germline J gene. The chain is built from TRBV5-1 and TRBJ2-1; a possible D gene is TRBD2 (6 bases). CDR1 SGHRS and CDR2 YFSETQ come from the germline V gene. V lost 0 bases and J 7 bases, leaving 11 bases between the germline ends. The CDR3 spans 14 residues. The part of the CDR3 DNA that was read is TGCGCCAGCAGCTTGGGTGGGGGGAAAAATGAG. Translated, it gives CASSLGGGKNE. In full, the CDR3 reads CASSLGGGKNEQFF.

This clone was counted many times. The DNA ends 3 residues before the CDR3 does, and the rest of the CDR3 is filled in from the germline J gene. The chain is built from TRBV19 and TRBJ1-6; a possible D gene is TRBD1 (6 bases). CDR3 length: 15 residues. Trimming shortened V by 4 bases and J by 4 bases, and 11 bases separated the two germline ends. The germline CDR1 and CDR2 sequences are LNHDA and SQIVND (reference sequence). Incomplete CDR3 DNA: TGTGCCAGTAGTACCACAAGGGGGTATAATTCACCC. It yields the protein CASSTTRGYNSP. The CDR3, in full, reads CASSTTRGYNSPLHF.

This clone showed up many times. Incomplete CDR3 DNA: TGTGCCAGCAGGAGGACAGGAACGAACACAGATACG. Protein product: CASRRTGTNTDT. The CDR3 in full is CASRRTGTNTDTQYF. The V gene is TRBV2, the J gene TRBJ2-3, with TRBD1 matching 7 bases. The read ends 3 residues shy of where the CDR3 ends; the end is completed using the germline J gene. Trimming removed 6 bases from V and 2 bases from J; junction bases left unmatched: 8. CDR3 length equals 15 residues. Per germline, CDR1 SNHLY and CDR2 FYNNEI.

This clone has at least ten counts. Read coverage stops 3 residues before the CDR3 terminus; the germline J gene supplies the remainder. The chain joins TRBV4-1 to TRBJ1-1; D might be TRBD1 (5 bases). The germline V gene encodes CDR1 MGHRA and CDR2 YSYEKL. Trimming removed 3 bases from V and 0 bases from J, with 11 bases in between. CDR3 length: 15 amino acids. The CDR3 bases that were read are TGCGCCAGCAGCCAGGAGGAGGGGATGAACACTGAA. Residues: CASSQEEGMNTE. The entire CDR3 protein is CASSQEEGMNTEAFF.

To note about this clone: The read gets to within 3 residues of the CDR3 end, and the germline J gene fills in the rest. The chain combines TRBV2 with TRBJ1-2, with a weak D call TRBD1 (5 bases). The CDR3 is 16 amino acids. The germline V gene encodes CDR1 SNHLY and CDR2 FYNNEI. The CDR3 is CASSEGGLAGGDDYTF. The sequenced part of the CDR3 DNA is TGTGCCAGCAGTGAAGGGGGACTAGCGGGAGGCGATGAC.

This clone was observed many times. Coverage ceases 3 residues before the CDR3 finishes, and the germline J gene fills in the end. V usage is TRBV7-3 and J usage is TRBJ2-2, with 9 bases that match TRBD1. The CDR3 has 16 residues. Losses at the gene ends were 5 bases for V and 4 bases for J; bases not matched to a gene: 8. Germline-derived CDR1 and CDR2 are SGHTA and FQGTGA. The DNA read from the CDR3 is TGTGCCAGCAGCCTCTCCGACAGGGGGATCACCGGGGAG. Translation: CASSLSDRGITGE. The CDR3 in full is CASSLSDRGITGELFF.

This clone was counted between two and nine times. The read ends 3 residues before the CDR3 terminus; that terminus is restored from the germline J gene. This chain connects TRBV5-4 to TRBJ2-1; 7 positions match TRBD2. Per the germline V gene, CDR1 is SGHNT and CDR2 is YYREEE (reference sequence). The CDR3 contains 14 residues. With 0 bases clipped from V and 6 bases from J, the junction kept 3 bases outside the gene matches. CDR3: CASSLGGSPNEQFF. The sequenced CDR3 bases are TGTGCCAGCAGCTTGGGCGGGAGCCCCAATGAG.

This clone is labeled as medium-sized. The read ends 3 residues shy of where the CDR3 ends; the end is completed using the germline J gene. The rearrangement links TRBV5-4 to TRBJ1-1; D is undetermined. In germline, CDR1 is SGHNT, CDR2 YYREEE (reference sequence). Trimming took 0 bases from V and 0 from J, leaving 12 bases between them. CDR3 length equals 16 residues. The DNA read from the CDR3 is TGTGCCAGCAGCTTGGAACCTGCGAGAATGAACACTGAA. Protein: CASSLEPARMNTE. The whole CDR3 protein is CASSLEPARMNTEAFF.

There are many counts of this clone. The CDR3 extends 3 residues past the end of the read, so its final part is completed from the germline J gene. This chain links TRBV2 with TRBJ2-5; no definite D call. The CDR3 extends over 11 amino acids. Deletions cut 4 bases from V and 5 bases from J, with 5 bases between. Germline V gene data show CDR1 as SNHLY and CDR2 as FYNNEI. The CDR3 DNA, read in part, is TGTGCCAGCAGTGTAAGGGAGACC. Its protein is CASSVRET. The whole CDR3 reads CASSVRETQYF.

This clone was counted at least ten times. The sequenced fragment ends 3 residues before the CDR3 boundary, so the rest is inferred from the germline J gene. J is TRBJ2-5 and V is TRBV4-2; 10 nucleotides align to TRBD2. The CDR3 runs 17 residues. CDR1 LGHNA and CDR2 YNFKEQ come from the germline V gene. With 1 base clipped from V and 5 bases from J, the junction kept 10 bases outside the gene matches. CDR3 protein: CASSQVDSSGGLETQYF. Incomplete CDR3 DNA: TGTGCCAGCAGCCAAGTGGATTCTAGCGGGGGTCTGGAGACC.

Many counts were recorded for this clone. The sequence runs out 3 residues before the end of the CDR3; the remainder is reconstructed from the germline J gene. V is TRBV29-1 and J is TRBJ2-7, with 7 nucleotides matching TRBD1. The J segment lost 3 bases and the V segment lost 3 bases, leaving 11 bases of the junction unmatched. This CDR3 is 15 amino acids long. Per germline, CDR1 SQVTM and CDR2 ANQGSEA. The CDR3 here is CSVEWSTGLDYEQYF. Incomplete CDR3 DNA: TGCAGCGTTGAGTGGTCGACAGGGCTGGACTACGAG.